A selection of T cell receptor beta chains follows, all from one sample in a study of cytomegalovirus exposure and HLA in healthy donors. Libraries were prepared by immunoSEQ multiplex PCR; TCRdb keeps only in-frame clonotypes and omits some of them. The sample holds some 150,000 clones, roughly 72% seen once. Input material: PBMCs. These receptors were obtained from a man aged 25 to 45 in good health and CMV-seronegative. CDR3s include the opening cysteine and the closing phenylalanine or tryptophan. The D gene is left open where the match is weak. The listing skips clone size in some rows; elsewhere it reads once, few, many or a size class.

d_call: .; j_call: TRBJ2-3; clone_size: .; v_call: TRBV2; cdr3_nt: TGTGCCAGCAGTGAGACAGCGTTGAGGGATACGCAGTATTTT; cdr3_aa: CASSETALRDTQYF
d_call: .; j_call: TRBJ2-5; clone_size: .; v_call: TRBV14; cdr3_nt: TGTGCCAGCAGCCAACTACAGCTCCAAGAGACCCAGTACTTC; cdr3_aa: CASSQLQLQETQYF
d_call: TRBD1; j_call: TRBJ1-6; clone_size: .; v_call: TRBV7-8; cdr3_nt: TGTGCCAGCAGCCCGCGACAGGGGGGATATAATTCACCCCTCCACTTT; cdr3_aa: CASSPRQGGYNSPLHF
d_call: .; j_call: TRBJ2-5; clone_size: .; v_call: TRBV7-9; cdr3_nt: TGTGCCAGCAGCCCTGGACAGTACCAAGAGACCCAGTACTTC; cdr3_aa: CASSPGQYQETQYF
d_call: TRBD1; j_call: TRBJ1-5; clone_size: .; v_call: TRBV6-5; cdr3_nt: TGTGCCAGCAGCTACGACAGGGACCAGCCCCAGCATTTT; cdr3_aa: CASSYDRDQPQHF
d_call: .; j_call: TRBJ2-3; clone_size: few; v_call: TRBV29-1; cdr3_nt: TGCAGCACCGTTGGGGGGACCTACACAGATACGCAGTATTTT; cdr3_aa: CSTVGGTYTDTQYF
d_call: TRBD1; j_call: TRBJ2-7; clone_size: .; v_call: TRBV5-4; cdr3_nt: TGTGCCAGCAGCACAGACAGGGCTTCCTACGAGCAGTACTTC; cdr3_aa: CASSTDRASYEQYF
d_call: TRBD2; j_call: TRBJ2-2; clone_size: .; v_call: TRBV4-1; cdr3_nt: TGCGCCAGCAGCCCCAGTTCTAGCGGGGGACCGAACACCGGGGAGCTGTTTTTT; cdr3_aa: CASSPSSSGGPNTGELFF
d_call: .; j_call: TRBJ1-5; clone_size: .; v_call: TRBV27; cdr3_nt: TGTGCCAGCAGTCTTTCAGGGCTTCGACAGCCCCAGCATTTT; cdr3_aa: CASSLSGLRQPQHF
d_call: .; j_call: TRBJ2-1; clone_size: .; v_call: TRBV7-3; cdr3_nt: TGTGCCAGCAGCCTCCAACGTGGGGGCCATGAGCAGTTCTTC; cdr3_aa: CASSLQRGGHEQFF
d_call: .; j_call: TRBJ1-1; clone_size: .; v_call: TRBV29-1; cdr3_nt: TGCAGCGGCAGGGAGAACACTGAAGCTTTCTTT; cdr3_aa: CSGRENTEAFF
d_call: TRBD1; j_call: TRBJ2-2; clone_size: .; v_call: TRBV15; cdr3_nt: TGTGCCACCAGCAGAGAGTGGACAGGGAACACCGGGGAGCTGTTTTTT; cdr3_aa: CATSREWTGNTGELFF
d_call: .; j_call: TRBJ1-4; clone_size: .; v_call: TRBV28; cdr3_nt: TGTGCCAGCAGCCCTGCTAATGAAAAACTGTTTTTT; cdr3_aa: CASSPANEKLFF
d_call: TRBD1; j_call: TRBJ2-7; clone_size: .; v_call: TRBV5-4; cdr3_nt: TGTGCCAGCAGCTTGGAGGGCAGGGGGTTCGACGAGCAGTACTTC; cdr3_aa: CASSLEGRGFDEQYF
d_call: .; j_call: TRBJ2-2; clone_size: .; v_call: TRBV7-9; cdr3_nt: TGTGCCAGCAGACGCGGGGAAACCGGGGAGCTGTTTTTT; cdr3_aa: CASRRGETGELFF
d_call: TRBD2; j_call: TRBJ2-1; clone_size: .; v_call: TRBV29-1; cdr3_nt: TGCAGCGTTATACTAGCGGGCTACAATGAGCAGTTCTTC; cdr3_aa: CSVILAGYNEQFF
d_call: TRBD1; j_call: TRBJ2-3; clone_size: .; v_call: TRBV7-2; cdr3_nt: TGTGCCAGCAGGGGAGGGGACAGGGGACCACAGTTCACAGATACGCAGTATTTT; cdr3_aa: CASRGGDRGPQFTDTQYF
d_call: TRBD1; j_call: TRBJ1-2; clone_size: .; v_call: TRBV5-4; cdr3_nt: TGTGCCAGCAGCTTGGACAGGGGGCAGGCAGGCTACACCTTC; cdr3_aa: CASSLDRGQAGYTF
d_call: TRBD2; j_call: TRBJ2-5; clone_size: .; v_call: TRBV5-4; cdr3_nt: TGTGCCAGCAGCTATGGGACTAGCGGGGGGGCGGAGACCCAGTACTTC; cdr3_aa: CASSYGTSGGAETQYF
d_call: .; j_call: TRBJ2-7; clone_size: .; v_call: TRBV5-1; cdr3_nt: TGCGCCAGCAGCTTGAGACTGCCGGGGGACGAGCAGTACTTC; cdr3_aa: CASSLRLPGDEQYF
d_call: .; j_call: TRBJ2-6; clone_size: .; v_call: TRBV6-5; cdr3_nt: TGTGCCAGCCGAGCGCACTCTGGGGCCAACGTCCTGACTTTC; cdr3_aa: CASRAHSGANVLTF
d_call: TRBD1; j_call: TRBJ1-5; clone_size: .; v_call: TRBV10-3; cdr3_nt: TGTGCCACCAACTTAGGACAGGGTAGCAATCAGCCCCAGCATTTT; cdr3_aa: CATNLGQGSNQPQHF
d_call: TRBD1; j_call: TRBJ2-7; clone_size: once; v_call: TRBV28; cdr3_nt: TGTGCCAGCAGCCCGACAGGGGACTTGGTCGGCGAGCAGTACTTC; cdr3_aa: CASSPTGDLVGEQYF
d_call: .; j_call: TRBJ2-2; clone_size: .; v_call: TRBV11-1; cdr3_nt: TGTGCCAGCAGCTTACCTGGCCATGCGGAGCTGTTTTTT; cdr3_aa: CASSLPGHAELFF
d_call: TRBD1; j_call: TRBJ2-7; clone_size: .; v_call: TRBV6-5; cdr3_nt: TGTGCCAGCAGGGGGACAGGGGCACTTTACGAGCAGTACTTC; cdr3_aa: CASRGTGALYEQYF
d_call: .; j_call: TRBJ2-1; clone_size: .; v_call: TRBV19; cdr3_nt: TGTGCCAGTAGTATCTCTCCCTACAATGAGCAGTTCTTC; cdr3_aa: CASSISPYNEQFF
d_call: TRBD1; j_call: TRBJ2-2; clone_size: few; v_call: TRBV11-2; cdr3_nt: TGTGCCAGCAGCCCACCAGGGACAGGGGGCGGTACCGGGGAGCTGTTTTTT; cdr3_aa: CASSPPGTGGGTGELFF
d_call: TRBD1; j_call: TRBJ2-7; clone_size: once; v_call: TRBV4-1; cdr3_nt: TGCGCCAGCAGCCACACCGGGACAGCCGATGGCGAGCAGTACTTC; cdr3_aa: CASSHTGTADGEQYF
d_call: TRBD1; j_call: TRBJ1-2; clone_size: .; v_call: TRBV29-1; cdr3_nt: TGCAGCGTTGAAGAGGAGGGGGCGCGAGGCTACACCTTC; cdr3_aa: CSVEEEGARGYTF
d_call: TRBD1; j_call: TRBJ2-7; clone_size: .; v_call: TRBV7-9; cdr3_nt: TGTGCCAGCAGCCCCCGGACAGGGGGGGACGAGCAGTACTTC; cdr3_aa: CASSPRTGGDEQYF
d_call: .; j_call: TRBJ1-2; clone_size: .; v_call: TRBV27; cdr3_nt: TGTGCCAGCAGTCCCTTACCCTTTACAGGGAACTATGGCTACACCTTC; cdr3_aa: CASSPLPFTGNYGYTF
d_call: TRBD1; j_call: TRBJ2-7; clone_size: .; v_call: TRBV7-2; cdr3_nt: TGTGCCAGCAGCATAGTAGGGGGCGGGGAGCAGTACTTC; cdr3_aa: CASSIVGGGEQYF
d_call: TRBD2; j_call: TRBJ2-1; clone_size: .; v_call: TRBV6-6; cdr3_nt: TGTGCCAGCAGCTATAGCGGGGGGGCCAAAAATGAGCAGTTCTTC; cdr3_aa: CASSYSGGAKNEQFF
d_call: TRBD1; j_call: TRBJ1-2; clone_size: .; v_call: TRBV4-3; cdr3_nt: TGCGCCAGCAGCCAAGATCTCGGGACAGGGCTTGGCTACACCTTC; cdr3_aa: CASSQDLGTGLGYTF
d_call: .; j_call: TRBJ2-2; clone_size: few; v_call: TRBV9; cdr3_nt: TGTGCCAGCAGCGTAGAAGAGACCGGGGAGCTGTTTTTT; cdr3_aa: CASSVEETGELFF
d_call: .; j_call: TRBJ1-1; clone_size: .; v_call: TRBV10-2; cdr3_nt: TGCGCCAGCAGTGACCGCACTGAAGCTTTCTTT; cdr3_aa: CASSDRTEAFF
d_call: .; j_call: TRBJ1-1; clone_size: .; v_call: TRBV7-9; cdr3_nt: TGTTCCAGCAGCTCCAATAGGCGGGAGGCTTTCTTT; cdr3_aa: CSSSSNRREAFF
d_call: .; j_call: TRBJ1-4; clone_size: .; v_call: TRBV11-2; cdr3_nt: TGTGCCAGCAGCTCAGGGATCCGAACAAGGAATGAAAAACTGTTTTTT; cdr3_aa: CASSSGIRTRNEKLFF
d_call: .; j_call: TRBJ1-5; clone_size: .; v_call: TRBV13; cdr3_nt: TGTGCCAGCAGCTCTCGGACGGAGGGCAATCAGCCCCAGCATTTT; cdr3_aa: CASSSRTEGNQPQHF
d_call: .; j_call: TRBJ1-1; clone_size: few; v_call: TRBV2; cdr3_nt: TGTGCCAGCAGTGAATGGGCTACAGGGAACACTGAAGCTTTCTTT; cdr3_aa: CASSEWATGNTEAFF
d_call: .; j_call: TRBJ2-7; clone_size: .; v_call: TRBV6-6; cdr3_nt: TGTGCCAGCAGTCCTCCGGGGGGCCCTTACGAGCAGTACTTC; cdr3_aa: CASSPPGGPYEQYF
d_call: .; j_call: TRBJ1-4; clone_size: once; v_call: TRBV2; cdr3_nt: TGTGCCAGCAGTGACAGGGAAAACGAAAAACTGTTTTTT; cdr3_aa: CASSDRENEKLFF
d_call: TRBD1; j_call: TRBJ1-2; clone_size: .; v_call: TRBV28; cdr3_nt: TGTGCCAGCAGTACCACGGACAGGGGGCTTTACTATGGCTACACCTTC; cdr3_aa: CASSTTDRGLYYGYTF
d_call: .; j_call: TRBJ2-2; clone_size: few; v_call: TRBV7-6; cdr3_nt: TGTGCCAGCAGCTTAGCCAATTCGGGCACCGGGGAGCTGTTTTTT; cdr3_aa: CASSLANSGTGELFF
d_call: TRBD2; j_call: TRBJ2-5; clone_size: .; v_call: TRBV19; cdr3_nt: TGTGCCAGTAGTCTCGGGACTAGCACTGGGGCTGGAGAGACCCAGTACTTC; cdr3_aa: CASSLGTSTGAGETQYF
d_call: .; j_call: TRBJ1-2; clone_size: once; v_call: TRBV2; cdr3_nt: TGTGCCAGCAGTGAAGCGCTGGGGAGCGAATCCTCGCGCACCTTC; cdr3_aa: CASSEALGSESSRTF
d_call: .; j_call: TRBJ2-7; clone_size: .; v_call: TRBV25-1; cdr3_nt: TGTGCCAGCAGTGAATCTAGGGGAGGTGAGCAGTACTTC; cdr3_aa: CASSESRGGEQYF